This TCR beta chain was documented in a study of beta chain features in type 1 diabetes. About the research overall: All samples combined gave around 98,000,000 sorted cells for examination. Broader study findings: Moderate but significant shortening of TCRB CDR3s was recorded in all four CD4+ subsets from Type 1 diabetes patients.

A sort by CD45RO/CCR7/CD25/CD127/CD95/CD27 yielded CD4+ naive, central memory, regulatory and stem cell-like memory cells. The sample holds a few counts of this clone. As yet, its antigen is unknown. Germline assignment: CDR1 WSHSY and CDR2 SAAADI. The CDR3 covers 15 residues. With 7 bases removed from V and 2 bases from J, the gap between germline ends came to 17 bases. The entirety of the isolated RNA underwent reverse transcription, so expressed TCRB transcripts were sequenced. Data came from immunoSEQ multiplex PCR; TCRdb stores just in-frame clones and leaves some out. The data hold 300,000 to 350,000 clones, with approximately 12% observed a single time.

The sample consisted of naive CD4+ T cells from blood. The source of this sequence is a young woman with type 1 diabetes. The J gene is TRBJ1-2, the V gene TRBV10-2, with a possible D match to TRBD1 (6 bases). CDR3 in DNA: TGCGCCAGCATGGGGGGGGCCCGAGGGAACTATGGCTACACCTTC. Protein: CASMGGARGNYGYTF.